This T cell receptor beta chain was observed in a study of shared clonotypes between healthy human individuals. Germline V gene lookup returns CDR1 LNHDA and CDR2 SQIVND (reference sequence). Deletions cut 3 bases from V and 6 bases from J, with 17 bases between. The CDR3 covers 16 residues. Caucasian adults residing in Nashville, Tennessee made up all the donors. Sequencing was performed with immunoSEQ multiplex PCR; in TCRdb, only in-frame clones are kept and a portion is missing. The sample lists 950,000 to 1,100,000 clones, approximately 70% occurring once. Material: memory CD4+ T cells sorted from blood. Regarding subset: CD45RA-negative fraction. The receptor was derived from a man younger than 35 in good health. J is TRBJ2-2 and V is TRBV19, with D unclear. The CDR3 region is CASSILPLGKAGELFF. CDR3 sequence (DNA): TGTGCCAGTAGTATTCTTCCTTTGGGGAAGGCCGGGGAGCTGTTTTTT.